These T cell receptor beta chains were read from a single sample in a study of regulatory T cells in long-lasting Graves disease. TCRdb independently ran MiXCR on the multiplex PCR reads; one entry per CDR3 protein. The repertoire holds under 300,000 distinct CDR3 sequences, with 18% as singletons. The same sample was also used in a study of T cells in Graves' hyperthyroidism and ophthalmopathy.

The sequencing used peripheral blood mononuclear cells (PBMCs), collected at new diagnosis, from a patient treated with antithyroid drugs. These receptors originate from a woman aged 25 to 39 with Graves disease. Each CDR3 is given with its conserved first and last residue. The order of the fields is J gene, clone size, V gene, D gene, CDR3 DNA, CDR3 protein. D genes are given only for firm matches. Expanded clones are given a class, and other clones once, few, many or no size at all.

j_gene: TRBJ1-1; abundance: many; v_gene: TRBV6-5; d_gene: -; CDR3nt: TGTGCCAGCAGTTCATATTTTGTCGAAGAGATGAACACTGAAGCTTTCTTT; CDR3aa: CASSSYFVEEMNTEAFF
j_gene: TRBJ2-7; abundance: -; v_gene: TRBV5-4; d_gene: -; CDR3nt: TGTGCCAGCAGCTTCTCCAACGAGCAGTACTTC; CDR3aa: CASSFSNEQYF
j_gene: TRBJ2-1; abundance: many; v_gene: TRBV14; d_gene: -; CDR3nt: TGTGCCAGCAGCCCACCCTGGGGGCGGGTGGGGTCCTACAATGAGCAGTTCTTC; CDR3aa: CASSPPWGRVGSYNEQFF
j_gene: TRBJ1-5; abundance: -; v_gene: TRBV5-1; d_gene: TRBD1; CDR3nt: TGCGCCAGCAGCGTCGAGGGACAGTTAAATCAGCCCCAGCATTTT; CDR3aa: CASSVEGQLNQPQHF
j_gene: TRBJ2-2; abundance: few; v_gene: TRBV7-2; d_gene: -; CDR3nt: TGTGCCAGCAGCTTAGGCCTCCGGGAGCTGTTTTTT; CDR3aa: CASSLGLRELFF
j_gene: TRBJ2-3; abundance: few; v_gene: TRBV5-6; d_gene: -; CDR3nt: TGTGCCAGCAGCTTGGGGCTGAATACGCAGTATTTT; CDR3aa: CASSLGLNTQYF
j_gene: TRBJ2-3; abundance: few; v_gene: TRBV7-3; d_gene: TRBD1; CDR3nt: TGTGCCAGCAGCTTAACAGGGACAGGGCCCGATACGCAGTATTTT; CDR3aa: CASSLTGTGPDTQYF
j_gene: TRBJ2-7; abundance: many; v_gene: TRBV11-2; d_gene: TRBD1; CDR3nt: TGTGCCAGCAGCCCCATCAACCGGGACAGGGGCTACGAGCAGTACTTC; CDR3aa: CASSPINRDRGYEQYF
j_gene: TRBJ1-2; abundance: -; v_gene: TRBV25-1; d_gene: TRBD1; CDR3nt: TGTGCCAGCAGTGAATTTGGACAGCAGGGGGATGGCTACACCTTC; CDR3aa: CASSEFGQQGDGYTF
j_gene: TRBJ1-1; abundance: many; v_gene: TRBV7-9; d_gene: TRBD1; CDR3nt: TGTGCCAGCAGCGATTACAGACAGGGGGCGCCTGAAGCTTTCTTT; CDR3aa: CASSDYRQGAPEAFF
j_gene: TRBJ2-5; abundance: many; v_gene: TRBV6-2/TRBV6-3; d_gene: TRBD1; CDR3nt: TGTGCCAGCAGCCTCGACAGGGGGTATGAGACCCAGTACTTC; CDR3aa: CASSLDRGYETQYF
j_gene: TRBJ2-1; abundance: many; v_gene: TRBV12-3/TRBV12-4; d_gene: TRBD1; CDR3nt: TGTGCCAGCAGAGACAGGGGTCACAATGAGCAGTTCTTC; CDR3aa: CASRDRGHNEQFF
j_gene: TRBJ1-5; abundance: many; v_gene: TRBV5-5; d_gene: -; CDR3nt: TGTGCCAGCAGCTGGGGGGATGCGCCCCAGCATTTT; CDR3aa: CASSWGDAPQHF
j_gene: TRBJ2-5; abundance: many; v_gene: TRBV6-2/TRBV6-3; d_gene: -; CDR3nt: TGTGCCAGCAGAGACTATCAGGGTGTAGAGACCCAGTACTTC; CDR3aa: CASRDYQGVETQYF
j_gene: TRBJ1-4; abundance: many; v_gene: TRBV14; d_gene: -; CDR3nt: TGTGCCAGCAGCCAAGGGCTGGGCAAGGGCGAAAAACTGTTTTTT; CDR3aa: CASSQGLGKGEKLFF
j_gene: TRBJ2-2; abundance: many; v_gene: TRBV7-9; d_gene: -; CDR3nt: TGTGCCAGCAGCTTAACTGGGGCTAGCGGGGAGCTGTTTTTT; CDR3aa: CASSLTGASGELFF
j_gene: TRBJ1-4; abundance: -; v_gene: TRBV14; d_gene: -; CDR3nt: TGTGCCAGCAGCCCTCCGGGTCCAGGCGGTGAAAAACTGTTTTTT; CDR3aa: CASSPPGPGGEKLFF
j_gene: TRBJ1-5; abundance: many; v_gene: TRBV19; d_gene: -; CDR3nt: TGTGCCAGTAGTCGTCAGGGAGGGGGAATCAGCAATCAGCCCCAGCATTTT; CDR3aa: CASSRQGGGISNQPQHF
j_gene: TRBJ1-4; abundance: many; v_gene: TRBV7-2; d_gene: -; CDR3nt: TGTGCCAGCAGCCTCCGGGTCCTGGGGGAAAAACTGTTTTTT; CDR3aa: CASSLRVLGEKLFF
j_gene: TRBJ2-3; abundance: -; v_gene: TRBV5-1; d_gene: -; CDR3nt: TGCGCCAGGGGGGCGGGGCCGGGGGATACGCAGTATTTT; CDR3aa: CARGAGPGDTQYF
j_gene: TRBJ2-2; abundance: few; v_gene: TRBV7-3; d_gene: -; CDR3nt: TGTGCCAGCCGACAAACGCCGGGGGAGACCGGGGAGCTGTTTTTT; CDR3aa: CASRQTPGETGELFF
j_gene: TRBJ1-5; abundance: -; v_gene: TRBV15; d_gene: -; CDR3nt: TGTGCCACCAGCAGCCAAGGGGGGGCGGAACAGCCCCAGCATTTT; CDR3aa: CATSSQGGAEQPQHF
j_gene: TRBJ2-5; abundance: -; v_gene: TRBV5-4; d_gene: TRBD1; CDR3nt: TGTGCCAGCAGCCGTGAGGGGACAGGGGGCGCAGAGACCCAGTACTTC; CDR3aa: CASSREGTGGAETQYF
j_gene: TRBJ1-1; abundance: many; v_gene: TRBV6-1; d_gene: -; CDR3nt: TGTGCCAGCAGTGAACCTGCGGCTCCGAACACTGAAGCTTTCTTT; CDR3aa: CASSEPAAPNTEAFF
j_gene: TRBJ1-2; abundance: -; v_gene: TRBV7-2; d_gene: -; CDR3nt: TGTGCCAGCAGCTTAGTAGGGGGGTTGGGCTATGGCTACACCTTC; CDR3aa: CASSLVGGLGYGYTF
j_gene: TRBJ2-5; abundance: many; v_gene: TRBV12-3/TRBV12-4; d_gene: TRBD1; CDR3nt: TGTGCCAGCAGTTTCCGGGACAGACAAGAGACCCAGTACTTC; CDR3aa: CASSFRDRQETQYF
j_gene: TRBJ1-1; abundance: many; v_gene: TRBV6-1; d_gene: TRBD1; CDR3nt: TGTGCCAGCAGTCCCGGCGGCGGGACAGCCGACACTGAAGCTTTCTTT; CDR3aa: CASSPGGGTADTEAFF
j_gene: TRBJ1-1; abundance: many; v_gene: TRBV15; d_gene: -; CDR3nt: TGTGCCACCAGCAGAGAGTCTGGGGCTGAAGCTTTCTTT; CDR3aa: CATSRESGAEAFF
j_gene: TRBJ1-5; abundance: -; v_gene: TRBV6-2/TRBV6-3; d_gene: -; CDR3nt: TGTGCCAGCAGTGGGGAGACCCATCAGCCCCAGCATTTT; CDR3aa: CASSGETHQPQHF
j_gene: TRBJ1-4; abundance: many; v_gene: TRBV3-1; d_gene: -; CDR3nt: TGTGCCAGCAGCCAAGATCCCCCGGGGGCGGGTGAAAAACTGTTTTTT; CDR3aa: CASSQDPPGAGEKLFF
j_gene: TRBJ1-5; abundance: many; v_gene: TRBV2; d_gene: -; CDR3nt: TGTGCCAGCAGGACCGCGACACCAAATCAGCCCCAGCATTTT; CDR3aa: CASRTATPNQPQHF
j_gene: TRBJ2-3; abundance: many; v_gene: TRBV6-1; d_gene: -; CDR3nt: TGTGCCAGCAAACCGGGCCCCTCGGGTGCAGATACGCAGTATTTT; CDR3aa: CASKPGPSGADTQYF
j_gene: TRBJ2-1; abundance: many; v_gene: TRBV7-9; d_gene: -; CDR3nt: TGTGCCAGCAGCTTAGTATTGACAGGCCAAGGGGATGAGCAGTTCTTC; CDR3aa: CASSLVLTGQGDEQFF
j_gene: TRBJ2-1; abundance: many; v_gene: TRBV5-5; d_gene: TRBD2; CDR3nt: TGTGCCAGCAGCCAAACCGGGACTACCTCTGAGCAGTTCTTC; CDR3aa: CASSQTGTTSEQFF
j_gene: TRBJ2-3; abundance: many; v_gene: TRBV13; d_gene: -; CDR3nt: TGTGCCAGCAGCTTAGGGGACACAGATACGCAGTATTTT; CDR3aa: CASSLGDTDTQYF
j_gene: TRBJ1-3; abundance: -; v_gene: TRBV6-9; d_gene: -; CDR3nt: TGTGCCAGCAGTTACGGGGGGGGCAGGGTACCTGGAAACACCATATATTTT; CDR3aa: CASSYGGGRVPGNTIYF
j_gene: TRBJ2-1; abundance: few; v_gene: TRBV6-2/TRBV6-3; d_gene: -; CDR3nt: TGTGCCAGCCATAGGGGTGGTGAGCAGTTCTTC; CDR3aa: CASHRGGEQFF
j_gene: TRBJ1-1; abundance: many; v_gene: TRBV3-1; d_gene: TRBD1; CDR3nt: TGTGCCAGCAGCCCGGACAGGGATGCTGAAGCTTTCTTT; CDR3aa: CASSPDRDAEAFF
j_gene: TRBJ2-1; abundance: -; v_gene: TRBV12-3/TRBV12-4; d_gene: TRBD2; CDR3nt: TGTGCCAGCAGTTCCGTAGCGGGGGGCGGCACCTACAACGAGCAGTTCTTC; CDR3aa: CASSSVAGGGTYNEQFF
j_gene: TRBJ1-1; abundance: many; v_gene: TRBV15; d_gene: -; CDR3nt: TGTGCCACCAGCAGAGCAGGGGCGGCGAGAGGCACTGAAGCTTTCTTT; CDR3aa: CATSRAGAARGTEAFF
j_gene: TRBJ1-1; abundance: many; v_gene: TRBV6-1; d_gene: -; CDR3nt: TGTGCCAGCAGTGAACCGACAGAGATGAACACTGAAGCTTTCTTT; CDR3aa: CASSEPTEMNTEAFF
j_gene: TRBJ1-5; abundance: many; v_gene: TRBV6-1; d_gene: -; CDR3nt: TGTGCCAGCAGTCGCCTCAGGGCTGCTCAGCCCCAGCATTTT; CDR3aa: CASSRLRAAQPQHF
j_gene: TRBJ2-7; abundance: -; v_gene: TRBV29-1; d_gene: TRBD1; CDR3nt: TGCAGCGCTTCCGGACAGGGGGCTAAGGAGCAGTACTTC; CDR3aa: CSASGQGAKEQYF
j_gene: TRBJ2-5; abundance: -; v_gene: TRBV7-9; d_gene: -; CDR3nt: TGTGCCAGCAGCCGCCAGACAGTGTTAATTGAGACCCAGTACTTC; CDR3aa: CASSRQTVLIETQYF
j_gene: TRBJ2-7; abundance: many; v_gene: TRBV5-1; d_gene: TRBD1; CDR3nt: TGCGCCAGCAGCTTACAGGGGGTAGCTTTGGAGCAGTACTTC; CDR3aa: CASSLQGVALEQYF